These 23 T cell receptor beta chains were all obtained from the same sample, sequenced in a study of shared clonotypes between healthy human individuals. TCRdb's table, derived via immunoSEQ multiplex PCR, lists solely in-frame clones and lacks some. Among about 1.1 million clones, around three quarters were seen once, and the ten largest hold 0.5% to 0.6%. Sequencing was done on a sample of memory CD4+ T cells from PBMCs. As to subset: CD45RA-negative fraction. These receptors originate from a man between 18 and 35 years old in good health. Some clones in this sample may be carry-over from other donors' samples.

The rearrangement joins TRBV30 to TRBJ1-3, with 7 bases that match TRBD1. The length of the CDR3 is 16 residues. V lost 3 bases, J lost 2 bases, and 10 bases stayed unmatched. CDR1 and CDR2 (germline): GTSNPN, SVGIG (reference sequence). The CDR3 sequence is CAWRGQGVTPGNTIYF. For the CDR3, the DNA is TGTGCCTGGAGGGGGCAGGGGGTTACTCCTGGAAACACCATATATTTT.

The count of this clone is one. The V and J genes are TRBV6-1 and TRBJ1-1; no firm D call. The CDR3 has 12 residues. Looked up from germline, CDR1 is MNHNS and CDR2 is SASEGT. Trimming pared 6 bases from V and 6 bases from J, leaving 11 bases between. The DNA of the CDR3 is TGTGCCAGCAGCCATACCTCCTCTGAAGCTTTCTTT. Encoded protein: CASSHTSSEAFF.

Comments on this clone: Other nucleotide sequences in the sample specify the same CDR3. This chain joins TRBV18 and TRBJ1-5, with a tentative D call TRBD1 (5 bases). V was trimmed by 4 bases and J by 4 bases, leaving 11 bases between them. This CDR3 spans 14 amino acids. Germline-derived CDR1 and CDR2 are KGHSH and LQKENI. The CDR3 spells CASSQGHSNQPQHF. CDR3 nucleotide sequence: TGTGCCAGCTCACAAGGACATTCTAATCAGCCCCAGCATTTT.

This chain connects TRBV15 to TRBJ2-4; perhaps D is TRBD1 or TRBD2 (5 bases each). Germline CDR1 LNHNV, CDR2 YYDKDF (reference sequence). The CDR3 consists of 15 residues. The ends were cut back, 1 base at V and 7 bases at J, with 14 bases in the middle. The CDR3 nucleotides read TGTGCCACCAGCAGAGTGGGGGTGGTCGGGAACATTCAGTACTTC. This gives the protein CATSRVGVVGNIQYF.

The V gene is TRBV28, the J gene TRBJ2-3; 8 bases agree with TRBD2. Germline V gene sequence: CDR1 MDHEN, CDR2 SYDVKM. V dropped 5 bases and J dropped 3; count of bases not matched to a gene: 10. The CDR3 contains 16 residues. The CDR3 sequence: CASSQAGVIGTDTQYF. DNA for the CDR3: TGTGCCAGCAGTCAAGCGGGAGTTATTGGGACAGATACGCAGTATTTT.

On this clone: The junction departs from the called germline gene at one end, perhaps through a read error. The chain is built from TRBV5-1 and TRBJ2-1, with 8 bases that match TRBD2. CDR1 and CDR2 (germline): SGHRS, YFSETQ. This CDR3 contains 13 residues. The DNA of the CDR3 is TGCGCCAGCAGCTCCCTCCTAGCGGGCCTTAGGGTCTTC. It is translated as CASSSLLAGLRVF.

This chain joins TRBV6-1 and TRBJ1-2, with TRBD1 matching 12 bases. The CDR3 spans 15 residues. V was clipped by 6 bases and J by 4 bases; unmatched bases: 6. The germline V gene encodes CDR1 MNHNS and CDR2 SASEGT. This chain's CDR3 is CASRLGTGGAYGYTF. The CDR3, as DNA: TGTGCCAGCAGACTCGGGACAGGGGGCGCCTATGGCTACACCTTC.

The chain links TRBV6-5 to TRBJ2-2; the match to TRBD2 covers 10 bases. After removal of 7 bases from V and 7 bases from J, the junction contained 9 bases not matched to a gene. This CDR3 is 15 amino acids long. Looked up from germline, CDR1 is MNHEY and CDR2 is SVGAGI. CDR3 protein: CASTRTSGFSGELFF. The CDR3 bases are TGTGCCAGCACCCGGACTAGCGGTTTTAGCGGGGAGCTGTTTTTT.

Regarding this clone: A junction end diverges from the germline sequence, so it may reflect a read error. CDR3 bases: TGTGCCAGCAGTTACTCGAGAGGAGGGGGCTCCCACGAGCAGTACTTC. Translating gives CASSYSRGGGSHEQYF. The V and J genes are TRBV6-6 and TRBJ2-7; D might be TRBD1 (7 bases). CDR1 is MNHNY, CDR2 SVGAGI, per germline (reference sequence). The CDR3 extends over 16 amino acids.

This chain links TRBV27 with TRBJ1-1; TRBD1 aligns across 12 bases. The CDR3 length is 16 residues. V was pared by 5 bases and J by 4 bases, with 8 bases of the junction left unmatched. Germline lookup yields CDR1 MNHEY and CDR2 SMNVEV (reference sequence). The CDR3, as DNA: TGTGCCAGCAGTCCCGGGCGGGACAGGGGGCTCACTGAAGCTTTCTTT. Translating gives CASSPGRDRGLTEAFF.

The chain employs TRBV5-6 and TRBJ2-1; TRBD2 might be the D (6 bases). Germline CDR1 SGHDT, CDR2 YYEEEE. The CDR3 has 14 residues. Trimming cost V 3 bases and J 4 bases, with 11 bases left between them. In DNA, the CDR3 is TGTGCCAGCAGCTCCGGGACTCCTTACAATGAGCAGTTCTTC. It is translated as CASSSGTPYNEQFF. Full variable domain (rest looked up from reference TRBV5-6 and TRBJ2-1): DAGVTQSPTHLIKTRGQQVTLRCSPKSGHDTVSWYQQALGQGPQFIFQYYEEEERQRGNFPDRFSGHQFPNYSSELNVNALLLGDSALYLCASSSGTPYNEQFFGPGTRLTVL.

This clone was found many times. The chain joins TRBV10-3 to TRBJ1-5; maybe TRBD1 (6 bases). This CDR3 is built from 14 residues. Trimming cost V 4 bases and J 5 bases, with 12 bases left between them. CDR1 ENHRY and CDR2 SYGVKD come from the germline V gene. The CDR3 reads CAISGTGRDQPQHF. CDR3 sequence (DNA): TGTGCCATCAGTGGCACAGGGCGGGATCAGCCCCAGCATTTT.

The chain combines TRBV27 with TRBJ2-3, with D hard to call. Germline CDR1 and CDR2: MNHEY and SMNVEV (reference sequence). The V end lost 2 bases, the J end lost 0 bases, and 6 bases lay between the germline ends. The CDR3 spans 14 residues. The CDR3 bases are TGTGCCAGCAGTTTAAGACGGAGCACAGATACGCAGTATTTT. Encoded protein: CASSLRRSTDTQYF.

This clone occurred many times. This chain connects TRBV28 to TRBJ1-2; 8 bases align to TRBD1. The CDR3 is made up of 11 amino acids. Germline loops: CDR1 MDHEN, CDR2 SYDVKM. The CDR3 DNA sequence: TGTCAAGCAGGGGGCCACTATGGCTACACCTTC. This translates into CQAGGHYGYTF.

V usage is TRBV28 and J usage is TRBJ2-2; unclear D gene. The CDR3 loop spans 15 amino acids. Trimming removed 2 bases at V and 0 bases at J, with 7 bases between. Germline CDR1 MDHEN, CDR2 SYDVKM. CDR3 sequence (DNA): TGTGCCAGCAGTTTAATTGGGGCGAACACCGGGGAGCTGTTTTTT. Protein: CASSLIGANTGELFF.

The chain joins TRBV20-1 to TRBJ2-5, with D maybe TRBD2 (5 bases). Per the germline V gene, CDR1 is DFQATT and CDR2 is SNEGSKA (reference sequence). The CDR3 loop spans 11 amino acids. V lost 5 bases and J 7 bases, leaving 11 bases between the germline ends. CDR3 loop: CSAPIAGTQYF. CDR3 bases: TGCAGTGCTCCGATCGCGGGGACCCAGTACTTC.

This clone was found many times. V gene TRBV30 combines with J gene TRBJ2-1; 10 bases fit TRBD1. The germline V gene has CDR1 GTSNPN and CDR2 SVGIG (reference sequence). The CDR3 is made up of 14 amino acids. The junction had 5 bases not matched to a gene; V was cut back by 0 bases and J by 9 bases. The CDR3 spells CAWSVPGQGSEQFF. The CDR3 DNA sequence: TGTGCCTGGAGTGTTCCGGGACAGGGGTCTGAGCAGTTCTTC.

This rearrangement joins TRBV30 to TRBJ2-3, with 7 bases lining up with TRBD2. V lost 0 bases to trimming and J lost 0 bases; unmatched junction nucleotides: 3. CDR3 length: 15 amino acids. Per the germline V gene, CDR1 is GTSNPN and CDR2 is SVGIG (reference sequence). The CDR3 DNA sequence: TGTGCCTGGAGTGTAGCGGGGTCTAGCACAGATACGCAGTATTTT. Translation gives CAWSVAGSSTDTQYF.

V and J are TRBV18 and TRBJ2-2; 12 nucleotides agree with TRBD1. Germline V gives CDR1 KGHSH, CDR2 LQKENI. The CDR3 has 19 amino acids. V lost 3 bases to trimming and J lost 1 base; unmatched junction nucleotides: 9. The CDR3 DNA follows: TGTGCCAGCTCACCGAGCCGGGACAGGGGGCTGCGGAACACCGGGGAGCTGTTTTTT. This codes for CASSPSRDRGLRNTGELFF.

V gene TRBV6-5 combines with J gene TRBJ2-3; unclear D gene. The V end was cut by 6 bases, the J end by 9 bases, with 22 bases between. This CDR3 spans 15 amino acids. In germline, CDR1 is MNHEY, CDR2 SVGAGI. The CDR3 region is CASRYQTQVPDTQYF. CDR3 sequence (DNA): TGTGCCAGCAGATATCAAACACAAGTCCCCGACACGCAGTATTTT.

A remark on this clone: This same CDR3 is encoded by further DNA sequences in the sample. The chain recombines TRBV28 with TRBJ2-2; unclear D gene. The CDR3 has 13 amino acids. V was clipped by 3 bases and J by 1 base, with 3 bases between them. Germline values: CDR1 MDHEN, CDR2 SYDVKM. CDR3 DNA sequence: TGTGCCAGCAGTTTTAGGAACACCGGGGAGCTGTTTTTT. Its translation is CASSFRNTGELFF.

The chain links TRBV20-1 to TRBJ2-4, with D tentatively TRBD2 (5 bases). Trimming cost V 6 bases and J 8 bases, with 11 bases left between them. This CDR3 contains 11 residues. Germline lookup yields CDR1 DFQATT and CDR2 SNEGSKA (reference sequence). DNA for the CDR3: TGCAGTGCGCCGGACTCCTACATTCAGTACTTC. Protein product: CSAPDSYIQYF.

Comments on this clone: Other nucleotide sequences from this sample produce the same CDR3. The chain employs TRBV11-3 and TRBJ2-1; 11 nucleotides match TRBD2. J lost 8 bases, V lost 1 base, and 7 bases had no gene match. The CDR3 extends over 16 amino acids. Germline V gives CDR1 SGHNT, CDR2 YENEEA. The CDR3 sequence is CASSLGVSGRDDEQFF. CDR3 DNA: TGTGCCAGCAGCTTAGGGGTTAGCGGGAGGGACGATGAGCAGTTCTTC.